This is a list of T cell receptor beta chains from one sample in a study of blood T cell repertoires in COVID-19. The data were produced by immunoSEQ multiplex PCR, yet TCRdb's version contains in-frame clones alone and is incomplete. This table has a few hundred thousand clones, almost 90% appearing once. Material: peripheral blood. These receptors came from a woman aged 25 to 39 with COVID-19, enrolled during active disease. Both conserved end residues are part of each CDR3. Fields, in order: clone size, D gene, J gene, V gene, CDR3 protein, CDR3 DNA. A D gene is named only where the DNA matches it firmly. Only some rows state a clone size, as once, few, many or a class for expanded clones.

clone size: -; D gene: TRBD2; J gene: TRBJ2-7; V gene: TRBV13; CDR3 protein: CASSLVTSGNGEQYF; CDR3 DNA: TGTGCCAGCAGCTTAGTAACTAGCGGGAATGGAGAGCAGTACTTC
clone size: once; D gene: -; J gene: TRBJ1-2; V gene: TRBV6-4; CDR3 protein: CASSAQAGYGYTF; CDR3 DNA: TGTGCCAGCAGTGCTCAGGCGGGCTATGGCTACACCTTC
clone size: -; D gene: TRBD1; J gene: TRBJ2-1; V gene: TRBV7-3; CDR3 protein: CASKTGTGDNEQFF; CDR3 DNA: TGTGCCAGCAAAACCGGGACAGGGGACAATGAGCAGTTCTTC
clone size: -; D gene: -; J gene: TRBJ1-5; V gene: TRBV20-1; CDR3 protein: CSASYGGALDQPQHF; CDR3 DNA: TGCAGTGCCAGTTATGGAGGGGCTCTGGATCAGCCCCAGCATTTT
clone size: -; D gene: TRBD2; J gene: TRBJ2-1; V gene: TRBV4-1; CDR3 protein: CASSLIPTSGSVGDEQFF; CDR3 DNA: TGCGCCAGCAGCCTCATCCCGACTAGCGGGAGCGTTGGGGATGAGCAGTTCTTC
clone size: -; D gene: TRBD2; J gene: TRBJ2-2; V gene: TRBV13; CDR3 protein: CASRAGGKTGELFF; CDR3 DNA: TGTGCCAGCAGAGCGGGAGGCAAAACCGGGGAGCTGTTTTTT
clone size: -; D gene: -; J gene: TRBJ2-2; V gene: TRBV5-4; CDR3 protein: CASSLRSTGELFF; CDR3 DNA: TGTGCCAGCAGCCTGAGAAGTACCGGGGAGCTGTTTTTT
clone size: many; D gene: -; J gene: TRBJ1-1; V gene: TRBV6-1; CDR3 protein: CASSEELGGGTEAFF; CDR3 DNA: TGTGCCAGCAGTGAAGAATTGGGGGGGGGCACTGAAGCTTTCTTT
clone size: -; D gene: -; J gene: TRBJ1-1; V gene: TRBV28; CDR3 protein: CASRYRGHLTEAFF; CDR3 DNA: TGTGCCAGCAGATATAGGGGACACCTCACTGAAGCTTTCTTT
clone size: -; D gene: TRBD1; J gene: TRBJ2-5; V gene: TRBV5-4; CDR3 protein: CASSPGTGEKETQYF; CDR3 DNA: TGTGCCAGCAGCCCCGGGACAGGGGAAAAGGAGACCCAGTACTTC
clone size: -; D gene: TRBD1; J gene: TRBJ1-4; V gene: TRBV6-5; CDR3 protein: CASNAGQGYNEKLFF; CDR3 DNA: TGTGCCAGCAATGCGGGACAGGGGTATAATGAAAAACTGTTTTTT
clone size: few; D gene: -; J gene: TRBJ1-5; V gene: TRBV12-3/TRBV12-4; CDR3 protein: CASSLGTNQPQHF; CDR3 DNA: TGTGCCAGCAGTTTGGGGACTAATCAGCCCCAGCATTTT
clone size: -; D gene: TRBD1; J gene: TRBJ1-2; V gene: TRBV7-2; CDR3 protein: CASSFDSGTANYGYTF; CDR3 DNA: TGTGCCAGCAGCTTCGACTCCGGGACAGCTAACTATGGCTACACCTTC
clone size: -; D gene: -; J gene: TRBJ1-1; V gene: TRBV6-4; CDR3 protein: CASSDSNPEPNTEAFF; CDR3 DNA: TGTGCCAGCAGTGACTCGAATCCAGAACCGAACACTGAAGCTTTCTTT
clone size: -; D gene: -; J gene: TRBJ1-1; V gene: TRBV19; CDR3 protein: CASSMRQPNTEAFF; CDR3 DNA: TGTGCCAGTAGTATGAGACAGCCCAACACTGAAGCTTTCTTT
clone size: -; D gene: -; J gene: TRBJ1-2; V gene: TRBV25-1; CDR3 protein: CASRGGQRDGYTF; CDR3 DNA: TGTGCCAGCAGGGGAGGACAACGGGATGGCTACACCTTC
clone size: -; D gene: TRBD1; J gene: TRBJ1-3; V gene: TRBV30; CDR3 protein: CAWNRGNSGNTIYF; CDR3 DNA: TGTGCCTGGAACAGGGGGAACTCTGGAAACACCATATATTTT
clone size: -; D gene: TRBD1; J gene: TRBJ1-1; V gene: TRBV18; CDR3 protein: CASSRQGMNTEAFF; CDR3 DNA: TGTGCCAGCTCACGACAGGGCATGAACACTGAAGCTTTCTTT
clone size: -; D gene: TRBD1; J gene: TRBJ1-4; V gene: TRBV5-1; CDR3 protein: CASSSATGGDEKLFF; CDR3 DNA: TGCGCCAGCAGCTCGGCGACAGGGGGAGATGAAAAACTGTTTTTT
clone size: -; D gene: -; J gene: TRBJ2-7; V gene: TRBV5-1; CDR3 protein: CASSPSPDSLYEQYF; CDR3 DNA: TGCGCCAGCAGCCCCTCCCCGGACTCCCTCTACGAGCAGTACTTC
clone size: -; D gene: -; J gene: TRBJ1-6; V gene: TRBV7-2; CDR3 protein: CASSLAPSMEHIRSYNSPLHF; CDR3 DNA: TGTGCCAGCAGCTTAGCCCCCTCAATGGAGCACATCAGATCCTATAATTCACCCCTCCACTTT
clone size: -; D gene: TRBD2; J gene: TRBJ2-1; V gene: TRBV5-1; CDR3 protein: CASSLRASGSKNEQFF; CDR3 DNA: TGCGCCAGCAGCTTGAGGGCTAGCGGGAGCAAAAATGAGCAGTTCTTC
clone size: -; D gene: -; J gene: TRBJ2-1; V gene: TRBV7-2; CDR3 protein: CASSLGGKSSYNEQFF; CDR3 DNA: TGTGCCAGCAGCTTAGGAGGGAAGAGCTCCTACAATGAGCAGTTCTTC
clone size: -; D gene: -; J gene: TRBJ2-6; V gene: TRBV2; CDR3 protein: CASNRDLAGANVLTF; CDR3 DNA: TGTGCCAGCAACAGGGACCTTGCTGGGGCCAACGTCCTGACTTTC
clone size: -; D gene: TRBD2; J gene: TRBJ2-5; V gene: TRBV7-7; CDR3 protein: CASSLGGRAQETQYF; CDR3 DNA: TGTGCCAGCAGCTTAGGGGGGAGGGCCCAGGAGACCCAGTACTTC
clone size: -; D gene: TRBD1; J gene: TRBJ1-1; V gene: TRBV5-1; CDR3 protein: CASSGTGGADTEAFF; CDR3 DNA: TGCGCCAGCAGCGGAACAGGGGGCGCAGACACTGAAGCTTTCTTT
clone size: few; D gene: -; J gene: TRBJ2-7; V gene: TRBV6-5; CDR3 protein: CASNREPYEQYF; CDR3 DNA: TGTGCCAGCAACAGGGAACCCTACGAGCAGTACTTC
clone size: -; D gene: TRBD2; J gene: TRBJ2-1; V gene: TRBV9; CDR3 protein: CASSVEGLAIYNEQFF; CDR3 DNA: TGTGCCAGCAGCGTAGAGGGACTAGCGATCTACAATGAGCAGTTCTTC
clone size: -; D gene: -; J gene: TRBJ1-1; V gene: TRBV3-1/TRBV3-2; CDR3 protein: CASSFQGGAEAFF; CDR3 DNA: TGTGCCAGCAGTTTCCAGGGTGGCGCTGAAGCTTTCTTT
clone size: once; D gene: TRBD1; J gene: TRBJ2-6; V gene: TRBV30; CDR3 protein: CAWSTPGQGASGANVLTF; CDR3 DNA: TGTGCCTGGAGTACTCCGGGACAGGGGGCATCTGGGGCCAACGTCCTGACTTTC
clone size: -; D gene: -; J gene: TRBJ1-3; V gene: TRBV29-1; CDR3 protein: CSGQGTSGNTIYF; CDR3 DNA: TGCAGCGGTCAGGGGACCTCTGGAAACACCATATATTTT
clone size: -; D gene: TRBD2; J gene: TRBJ2-5; V gene: TRBV11-2; CDR3 protein: CASSSAQGLAGETQYF; CDR3 DNA: TGTGCCAGCAGCTCCGCGCAGGGACTAGCGGGAGAGACCCAGTACTTC
clone size: once; D gene: -; J gene: TRBJ1-2; V gene: TRBV6-1; CDR3 protein: CASSDPVERGDYGYTF; CDR3 DNA: TGTGCCAGCAGTGATCCCGTGGAAAGGGGCGACTATGGCTACACCTTC
clone size: -; D gene: -; J gene: TRBJ2-3; V gene: TRBV5-6; CDR3 protein: CASSLVARTDTQYF; CDR3 DNA: TGTGCCAGCAGCTTGGTGGCTCGCACAGATACGCAGTATTTT
clone size: -; D gene: -; J gene: TRBJ1-6; V gene: TRBV2; CDR3 protein: CASRGGGNSPLHF; CDR3 DNA: TGTGCCAGCAGGGGGGGTGGTAATTCACCCCTCCACTTT
clone size: -; D gene: -; J gene: TRBJ1-5; V gene: TRBV21-1; CDR3 protein: CASSKGGQVYSNQPQHF; CDR3 DNA: TGTGCCAGCAGCAAAGGGGGACAGGTATATAGCAATCAGCCCCAGCATTTT
clone size: once; D gene: TRBD2; J gene: TRBJ2-7; V gene: TRBV2; CDR3 protein: CASSEGGDYEQYF; CDR3 DNA: TGTGCCAGCAGTGAGGGGGGGGACTACGAGCAGTACTTC
clone size: -; D gene: -; J gene: TRBJ2-7; V gene: TRBV24-1; CDR3 protein: CATSGGAEGSYEQYF; CDR3 DNA: TGTGCCACCAGTGGTGGGGCGGAGGGATCCTACGAGCAGTACTTC
clone size: -; D gene: TRBD2; J gene: TRBJ2-3; V gene: TRBV4-2; CDR3 protein: CASSQESLAGSGGTDTQYF; CDR3 DNA: TGTGCCAGCAGCCAAGAAAGCCTAGCGGGGAGTGGGGGCACAGATACGCAGTATTTT
clone size: -; D gene: -; J gene: TRBJ2-1; V gene: TRBV6-1; CDR3 protein: CASSAATVLSYNEQFF; CDR3 DNA: TGTGCCAGCAGTGCAGCGACAGTTCTATCCTACAATGAGCAGTTCTTC
clone size: -; D gene: -; J gene: TRBJ1-1; V gene: TRBV5-6; CDR3 protein: CASSSGLTEAFF; CDR3 DNA: TGTGCCAGCAGCTCCGGACTCACTGAAGCTTTCTTT
clone size: -; D gene: -; J gene: TRBJ2-7; V gene: TRBV19; CDR3 protein: CASSSGDSSYEQYF; CDR3 DNA: TGTGCCAGTAGTTCAGGGGATAGCTCCTACGAGCAGTACTTC
clone size: few; D gene: TRBD2; J gene: TRBJ2-2; V gene: TRBV6-5; CDR3 protein: CASSTPAGDAGELFF; CDR3 DNA: TGTGCCAGCAGCACGCCGGCGGGGGACGCCGGGGAGCTGTTTTTT
clone size: -; D gene: -; J gene: TRBJ1-1; V gene: TRBV6-5; CDR3 protein: CASRKTTNTEAFF; CDR3 DNA: TGTGCCAGCAGAAAGACAACAAACACTGAAGCTTTCTTT
clone size: -; D gene: -; J gene: TRBJ1-4; V gene: TRBV7-9; CDR3 protein: CASSPIQGGGEKLFF; CDR3 DNA: TGTGCCAGCAGCCCTATCCAGGGCGGGGGTGAAAAACTGTTTTTT
clone size: -; D gene: -; J gene: TRBJ1-3; V gene: TRBV19; CDR3 protein: CASSIAPLSGNTIYF; CDR3 DNA: TGTGCCAGTAGTATAGCCCCACTCTCTGGAAACACCATATATTTT
clone size: -; D gene: -; J gene: TRBJ1-4; V gene: TRBV4-1; CDR3 protein: CASREFAQGYEKLFF; CDR3 DNA: TGCGCCAGTAGAGAATTTGCCCAGGGGTACGAAAAACTGTTTTTT
clone size: -; D gene: TRBD1; J gene: TRBJ1-6; V gene: TRBV6-1; CDR3 protein: CASSEAKGAASPLHF; CDR3 DNA: TGTGCCAGCAGTGAAGCGAAGGGGGCGGCTTCACCCCTCCACTTT
clone size: -; D gene: -; J gene: TRBJ1-2; V gene: TRBV6-5; CDR3 protein: CASRSGLLANYGYTF; CDR3 DNA: TGTGCCAGCAGGTCGGGACTGTTAGCTAACTATGGCTACACCTTC
clone size: -; D gene: -; J gene: TRBJ1-1; V gene: TRBV6-5; CDR3 protein: CASSFARGWNTEAFF; CDR3 DNA: TGTGCCAGCAGCTTCGCCAGGGGCTGGAACACTGAAGCTTTCTTT
clone size: once; D gene: -; J gene: TRBJ2-4; V gene: TRBV5-4; CDR3 protein: CASSLVGTPKAKNIQYF; CDR3 DNA: TGTGCCAGCAGCTTGGTAGGGACACCGAAAGCCAAAAACATTCAGTACTTC
clone size: -; D gene: TRBD2; J gene: TRBJ2-7; V gene: TRBV2; CDR3 protein: CASSESRGVFEQYF; CDR3 DNA: TGTGCCAGCAGTGAGTCGCGGGGGGTTTTCGAGCAGTACTTC
clone size: -; D gene: TRBD1; J gene: TRBJ1-1; V gene: TRBV6-6; CDR3 protein: CASSYPYGTGNLEAFF; CDR3 DNA: TGTGCCAGCAGTTACCCATATGGGACAGGGAACCTCGAAGCTTTCTTT
clone size: -; D gene: -; J gene: TRBJ2-7; V gene: TRBV5-1; CDR3 protein: CASSLVGAQYEQYF; CDR3 DNA: TGCGCCAGCAGCTTGGTGGGGGCTCAATACGAGCAGTACTTC
clone size: -; D gene: -; J gene: TRBJ1-3; V gene: TRBV28; CDR3 protein: CASSLSSAGNTIYF; CDR3 DNA: TGTGCCAGCAGTTTATCCTCCGCTGGAAACACCATATATTTT